Below are 25 T cell receptor delta chains sequenced from a single sample in a study of γδ T cells in repeated Plasmodium falciparum infection. TCRdb reapplied CATT to the multiplex PCR reads. This table holds 50,000 to 55,000 delta-chain clones, about 1.9% found once. Vgamma9/Vdelta2+ and Vdelta2-negative gammadelta T cells were flow-sorted from PBMC for bulk sequencing. The material sequenced was gamma-delta T cells from blood. The receptors were sampled from a pool of human donors (malaria-infected and uninfected, not separated).

This clone was picked up a small number of times. Only one base separates this from a far larger clonotype, so it likely reflects a read error. This same CDR3 is encoded by further DNA sequences in the sample. The chain carries TRDV2 and TRDJ1; 9 nucleotides agree with TRDD3. V lost 0 bases to trimming and J lost 2 bases; unmatched junction nucleotides: 18. There are 20 residues in the CDR3. Germline values: CDR1 GEAIGNYY, CDR2 EKD. CDR3 sequence (DNA): TGTGCCTGTGACACCGAGGAAGTACGGGGATACGAGGGGGTGACCGATAAACTCATCTTT. This codes for CACDTEEVRGYEGVTDKLIF.

This clone was counted only a few times. This probably arose from a read error, given a far larger clone one base away. This sample includes further DNA sequences coding for the same CDR3. The V and J genes are TRDV1 and TRDJ1; 8 bases agree with TRDD3. The J gene, left out of TCRdb, was set here by checking the DNA against germline. The CDR3 has 15 amino acids. The germline CDR1 and CDR2 sequences are TSWWSYY and QGS. The CDR3 protein is CALGAGTGGVDKLIF. The CDR3 DNA reads TGTGCTCTCGGGGCCGGGACTGGGGGTGTCGATAAACTCATCTTT.

This clone has at least ten counts. A read error likely explains this, since a far larger clone differs by one base. The same CDR3 arises from other DNA sequences in this sample as well. The chain is built from TRDV1 and TRDJ1; D gene unclear. Since TCRdb gives no J gene, matching the DNA to germline was used here to assign it. The CDR3 contains 17 residues. The V gene lost 0 bases and the J gene lost 6 bases, with 20 bases spanning the gap. Germline V gene lookup returns CDR1 TSWWSYY and CDR2 QGS. In nucleotides, the CDR3 is TGTGCTCTTGGGGAACTAAAGGGGCTCCCTGCCCAACATAAACTCATCTTT. Protein product: CALGELKGLPAQHKLIF.

In its sample, this clone was seen a few times. The protein in TCRdb stems from a much larger clone and differs at residue 9 from this DNA's translation, likely a read error; here the protein is translated from the DNA. The chain joins TRDV1 to TRDJ4; D might be TRDD2 (8 bases). The J gene, missing from TCRdb, was assigned here through DNA to germline matching. The CDR3 has 21 residues. Germline CDR1 and CDR2: TSWWSYY and QGS. V was pared by 5 bases and J by 0 bases, with 34 bases between. The CDR3 spells CALGPYFLRVLGIAMARPLIF. Here the CDR3 DNA reads TGTGCTCTTGGGCCTTACTTCCTACGCGTACTGGGGATCGCAATGGCCAGACCCCTGATCTTT.

As for this clone: The protein given by TCRdb reflects a much larger clone and differs at residue 8 from this DNA's translation, likely from a read error; the protein shown is the DNA's translation. The chain combines TRDV3 with TRDJ1; 9 nucleotides match TRDD3. Germline V CDR1 and CDR2: TVYSNPD, GDNSRS (reference sequence). The CDR3 length is 16 residues. The J segment lost 0 bases and the V segment lost 2 bases, leaving 10 bases of the junction unmatched. Written as DNA, the CDR3 is TGTGCCTTTCCGTACTGGGGGACAATTAACACCGATAAACTCATCTTT. This sequence encodes CAFPYWGTINTDKLIF. The variable domain in full, completed from reference TRDV3 and TRDJ1, reads CDKVTQSSPDQTVASGSEVVLLCTYDTVYSNPDLFWYRIRPDYSFQFVFYGDNSRSEGADFTQGRFSVKHILTQKAFHLVISPVRTEDSATYYCAFPYWGTINTDKLIFGKGTRVTVEP.

This clone came up a few times. The likely explanation is a read error, given a far larger clone one base away. The sample contains more than one DNA sequence encoding this CDR3. The chain combines TRDV1 with TRDJ1, with a possible D match to TRDD3 (6 bases). The J gene is not listed in TCRdb, so it was assigned here from a DNA match to germline. V was clipped by 0 bases and J by 2 bases, with 16 bases between them. CDR1 is TSWWSYY, CDR2 QGS, per germline. The CDR3 extends over 17 amino acids. The CDR3 DNA reads as TGTGCTCTTGGGGAACTAGGGCCTATTGGGGATACCGATAAACTCATCTTT. This sequence encodes CALGELGPIGDTDKLIF.

About this clone itself: A far larger clone is a single base away, which makes a read error likely. This sample also contains other DNA sequences that code for the same CDR3. The V gene call reads TRDV1; no J gene was called; TRDD3, the table's D call, was not compared with the DNA. This CDR3 is built from 20 residues. Looked up from germline, CDR1 is TSWWSYY and CDR2 is QGS. The CDR3 DNA reads as TGTGCTCTTGGGGAACCTGTCGTTTGGTGGGGGGAATGGGGTACCGATAAGCTCATCTTT. It specifies CALGEPVVWWGEWGTDKLIF.

This clone has only a few counts. This sequence is one base from a far larger clone and is likely a read error. J gene calling gave no result, while the V gene is TRDV1; TRDD3, the table's D call, lacks a check against the DNA. CDR1 and CDR2 from the germline V gene are TSWWSYY and QGS. The CDR3 runs to 16 residues. The CDR3 DNA sequence: TGTGCTCTTGGGGAACCCCGACTGGGGGCCACCGATAAGCTCATCTTT. Amino acids: CALGEPRLGATDKLIF.

This clone came up many times. Other nucleotide sequences from this sample produce the same CDR3. The chain uses TRDV2 and TRDJ3, with TRDD3 matching over 9 bases. TCRdb lists no J gene, so it was determined here by aligning the DNA to germline. The J segment lost 0 bases and the V segment lost 1 base, leaving 6 bases of the junction unmatched. CDR3 size: 19 residues. Germline lookup yields CDR1 GEAIGNYY and CDR2 EKD. The CDR3 loop reads CACDTLLGDTSWDTRQMFF. CDR3 nucleotides: TGTGCCTGTGACACTTTACTGGGGGACACCTCCTGGGACACCCGACAGATGTTTTTC.

By share, this clone counts as medium-sized. The same CDR3 arises from other DNA sequences in this sample as well. V is TRDV3 and J is TRDJ1; D is undetermined. This CDR3 region has 15 residues. Germline-derived CDR1 and CDR2 are TVYSNPD and GDNSRS (reference sequence). Deletions cut 5 bases from V and 0 bases from J, with 19 bases between. Written as DNA, the CDR3 is TGTGCCGTAAATTTGGTCCTCTCGTACACCGATAAACTCATCTTT. Its protein is CAVNLVLSYTDKLIF.

The chain uses TRDV1 and TRDJ1, with 10 nucleotides matching TRDD3. The J gene is absent in TCRdb and was assigned here via DNA matching to germline. The V and J ends lost 0 bases and 1 base, in that order; junction bases with no gene match: 11. Germline V gives CDR1 TSWWSYY, CDR2 QGS. CDR3 length: 19 residues. The CDR3 spells CALGELNPYWGIPTDKLIF. CDR3 DNA sequence: TGTGCTCTTGGGGAACTAAATCCCTACTGGGGGATTCCCACCGATAAACTCATCTTT.

This clone was recorded many times. The J gene is TRDJ1, the V gene TRDV1; no clear D. Assignment of the J gene here rests on matching the DNA to germline, because TCRdb gives none. The CDR3 loop spans 26 amino acids. V was trimmed by 3 bases and J by 0 bases, leaving 44 bases between them. In germline, CDR1 is TSWWSYY, CDR2 QGS. DNA for the CDR3: TGTGCTCTTGGGGATCCCGGCAGGACGCGGGGCCATATAAGAGGCTTGTCAGGGTGGTACACCGATAAACTCATCTTT. It specifies CALGDPGRTRGHIRGLSGWYTDKLIF.

This clone was recorded a few times. TCRdb attributes to this sequence the protein of a much larger clone, which differs from the DNA translation at residue 7; a read error is likely, and the protein displayed is translated from the DNA. The V gene is TRDV1, the J gene TRDJ1; TRDD3 aligns across 12 bases. The CDR3 is made up of 22 amino acids. V shed 0 bases, J shed 0 bases, and the junction held 17 bases outside the gene matches. Germline V lookup: CDR1 TSWWSYY, CDR2 QGS. This CDR3 reads CALGELYPHLLGDTIYTDKLIF. CDR3 DNA: TGTGCTCTTGGGGAACTCTACCCTCATCTACTGGGGGATACCATATACACCGATAAACTCATCTTT.

This clone has at least ten counts. The TCRdb record carries a much larger clone's protein, which differs from this DNA's translation at residue 17; a read error is the likely cause, and the protein listed here is the DNA translation. This chain joins TRDV1 and TRDJ1; 11 nucleotides line up with TRDD3. Looked up from germline, CDR1 is TSWWSYY and CDR2 is QGS. CDR3 length: 20 amino acids. Written as DNA, the CDR3 is TGTGCTCTTGGGGAATCCTCCTACGTCTGGGGGATACCGGGAGGCGATGAACTCATCTTT. Its translation: CALGESSYVWGIPGGDELIF.

This clone was picked up many times. This DNA's translation and the protein TCRdb lists, from a much larger clone, do not match at residue 4, likely due to a read error; the protein shown is translated from the DNA. This chain connects TRDV2 to TRDJ1; D gene unclear. The J gene comes from matching the DNA to germline here; TCRdb lacks it. The CDR3 runs 15 residues. Germline assignment: CDR1 GEAIGNYY and CDR2 EKD. The CDR3 loop reads CACGTVQRNTDKLIF. The CDR3 DNA reads as TGTGCCTGTGGCACCGTCCAGCGTAACACCGATAAACTCATCTTT.

In its sample, this clone was seen a few times. TCRdb has a much larger clone's protein, which differs at residue 11 from the translation of this DNA, likely because of a read error; what is shown is the protein translated from the DNA. The rearrangement uses TRDV1 and TRDJ1, with D tentatively TRDD3 (6 bases). TCRdb lists no J gene, so it was determined here by aligning the DNA to germline. The V end was cut by 2 bases, the J end by 0 bases, with 25 bases between. Germline CDR1 and CDR2: TSWWSYY and QGS. CDR3 size: 20 residues. CDR3 in amino acids: CALGEGLPYWVIPYTDKLIF. Written as DNA, the CDR3 is TGTGCTCTTGGGGAAGGTCTACCGTACTGGGTGATACCGTACACCGATAAACTCATCTTT.

This clone was detected many times. The rearrangement links TRDV1 to TRDJ1, with 12 bases aligning to TRDD3. The trim removed 0 bases at V and 5 bases at J, leaving 40 bases unmatched. Germline CDR1 is TSWWSYY and CDR2 is QGS. This CDR3 has 28 residues. CDR3 amino acids: CALGELVFIPRPRSGLQLGDTFWDKLIF. CDR3 DNA sequence: TGTGCTCTTGGGGAACTAGTTTTTATCCCCCGGCCGAGATCCGGCCTTCAACTGGGGGATACTTTCTGGGATAAACTCATCTTT.

Regarding this clone: Since a far larger clone is one base different, this is likely a read error. The identical CDR3 is also encoded by other nucleotide sequences in the sample. The CDR3 is CAMRETLWGDTDKLIF. CDR3 coding DNA: TGTGCAATGAGAGAGACCCTCTGGGGAGATACCGATAAACTCATCTTT. The chain is built from TRAV14/DV4 and TRDJ1; possible D gene TRDD3, 6 bases. Germline assignment: CDR1 TSDPSYG and CDR2 QGSYDQQN (reference sequence). The CDR3 sequence is 16 residues long. Trimming shortened V by 2 bases and J by 2 bases, and 15 bases separated the two germline ends.

With regard to this clone: The TCRdb protein, from a much larger clone, departs from this DNA's translation at residue 16, likely by read error; the protein shown derives from the DNA. The chain links TRDV3 to TRDJ1; 9 bases match TRDD3. No J gene is reported in TCRdb; it was inferred here by comparing the DNA with germline. The CDR3 loop spans 23 amino acids. With 4 bases clipped from V and 0 bases from J, the junction kept 33 bases outside the gene matches. Germline-derived CDR1 and CDR2 are TVYSNPD and GDNSRS (reference sequence). In nucleotides, the CDR3 is TGTGCCTCCCTCAGTACTGGGGGACAGACGGCGAAAGTGGGGGTGATATACACCGATAAACTCATCTTT. It yields the protein CASLSTGGQTAKVGVIYTDKLIF.

This clone was counted many times. A far larger clone is a single base away, which makes a read error likely. Other DNA sequences of this sample code for an identical CDR3. The chain combines TRDV1 with TRDJ1; TRDD3 agrees at 10 bases. Germline matching of the DNA provided the J gene here, since TCRdb leaves it blank. Trimming removed 1 base from V and 1 base from J; junction bases left unmatched: 15. This CDR3 spans 20 amino acids. Germline values: CDR1 TSWWSYY, CDR2 QGS. CDR3 sequence: CALGERPPRWGIYSTDKLIF. In nucleotides, the CDR3 is TGTGCTCTTGGGGAACGGCCCCCCCGCTGGGGGATATATTCCACCGATAAACTCATCTTT.

A word on this clone: A read error is likely here: a far larger clone is one base away. This sample includes further DNA sequences coding for the same CDR3. The J segment was not called; the V segment is TRDV1; the table's D call TRDD3 went unverified against the DNA. The CDR3 has 22 amino acids. CDR1 and CDR2 from the germline V gene are TSWWSYY and QGS. The CDR3 DNA reads as TGTGCTCTTGGGGAGATTTCCTACTTGTACTGGGGGATACGTTCACCGACCGATAAACTCATCTTC. Translated: CALGEISYLYWGIRSPTDKLIF.

This clone was counted at least ten times. TCRdb has a much larger clone's protein, which differs at residue 16 from the translation of this DNA, likely because of a read error; what is shown is the protein translated from the DNA. The chain links TRDV2 to TRDJ1; TRDD3 matches at 9 bases. Germline CDR1 and CDR2: GEAIGNYY and EKD. CDR3 size: 18 residues. The CDR3 DNA reads as TGTGCCTGTGACACCGGTTCCTTACTGGGGGAGCACCCCGATAAACCCATCTTT. Translated: CACDTGSLLGEHPDKPIF.

This clone was seen only a few times. TCRdb's protein for this DNA is that of a much larger clone and differs from the translation at residue 15, likely a read error; the protein shown is the DNA translation. The chain has TRDV1 and TRDJ3, with 8 positions matching TRDD3. The V segment lost 1 base and the J segment 0 bases; nucleotides outside the gene matches: 20. Germline V CDR1 and CDR2: TSWWSYY, QGS. The CDR3 loop spans 24 amino acids. The CDR3 loop reads CALGEPVLQTGGQISSWDTRQMFF. The CDR3 coding sequence is TGTGCTCTTGGGGAACCGGTCCTTCAAACTGGGGGCCAGATCAGCTCCTGGGACACCCGACAGATGTTTTTC.

This clone was picked up many times. A far larger clone lies a single base away; this is likely a read error. Other DNA sequences in the sample encode the same CDR3. This chain connects TRDV1 to TRDJ1; 12 nucleotides line up with TRDD3. This CDR3 region has 21 residues. Germline V gene sequence: CDR1 TSWWSYY, CDR2 QGS. In nucleotides, the CDR3 is TGTGCTCTTGGGAAGTTCCTCTGGGGGATACGCGGGGTTATTTACACCGATAAGCTCATCTTT. Its translation is CALGKFLWGIRGVIYTDKLIF.

With regard to this clone: A far larger clone is only one base removed, so a read error is likely. The same CDR3 can be traced to other DNA sequences in this sample. With the J gene uncalled, the V gene is TRDV3; TRDD3, as called in the table, went unchecked against the DNA. The CDR3 totals 21 residues. Per germline, CDR1 TVYSNPD and CDR2 GDNSRS (reference sequence). The DNA of the CDR3 is TGTGCCTTGACCGAACCTTCCCCAATCGAAGGGGGGGATATCCACACCGATAAGCTCATCTTT. Its protein is CALTEPSPIEGGDIHTDKLIF.